The 7 T cell receptor beta chains below all came from one sample that was sequenced in a study of immune evolution from preneoplasia to lung adenocarcinoma. The data were produced by immunoSEQ multiplex PCR, yet TCRdb's version contains in-frame clones alone and is incomplete. The data contain 2,000 to 2,500 clones, more than 35% of them singletons. The sequencing sample was made of FFPE adjacent normal lung tissue. These receptors originate from a person aged 60 to 80 with lung adenocarcinoma.

The chain recombines TRBV28 with TRBJ1-1; D uncertain. The CDR3 is 10 residues long. The ends were cut back, 4 bases at V and 3 bases at J, with 0 bases in the middle. CDR1 is MDHEN and CDR2 is SYDVKM in the germline V gene. CDR3 in DNA: TGTGCCAGCAGTTACACTGAAGCTTTCTTT. This translates into CASSYTEAFF.

This clone was seen a handful of times. This chain connects TRBV7-9 to TRBJ2-7, with no clear D. Trimming left V 3 bases short and J 3 bases short, with 15 bases between. The CDR3 has 15 amino acids. Per germline, CDR1 SEHNR and CDR2 FQNEAQ (reference sequence). The CDR3 protein is CASSFLSLSFYEQYF. The CDR3 DNA reads as TGTGCCAGCAGCTTTCTCTCTCTCTCATTCTACGAGCAGTACTTC.

The rearrangement joins TRBV5-6 to TRBJ1-5; D possibly corresponds to TRBD1 (6 bases). CDR3 length equals 15 residues. Trimming pared 2 bases from V and 4 bases from J, leaving 13 bases between. Germline CDR1 SGHDT, CDR2 YYEEEE. CDR3 coding DNA: TGTGCCAGCAGCTTCCAGGGGTATGGAAATCAGCCCCAGCATTTT. Translated: CASSFQGYGNQPQHF.

The sample holds a few counts of this clone. This chain links TRBV18 with TRBJ1-1; D not resolved. Germline assignment: CDR1 KGHSH and CDR2 LQKENI. Trimming left V 2 bases short and J 10 bases short, with 14 bases between. There are 13 residues in the CDR3. Written as DNA, the CDR3 is TGTGCCAGCTCACCAAGTCATGAGGGTTCAGCTTTCTTT. Encoded protein: CASSPSHEGSAFF.

The rearrangement joins TRBV7-3 to TRBJ1-4; maybe TRBD1 (6 bases). The CDR3 contains 15 residues. The germline V gene has CDR1 SGHTA and CDR2 FQGTGA. V lost 4 bases to trimming and J lost 5 bases, with 14 bases between them. CDR3 amino acids: CASSSTGTPNEKLFF. CDR3 nucleotide sequence: TGTGCCAGCAGCTCGACCGGGACACCAAATGAAAAACTGTTTTTT.

The J gene is TRBJ2-5, the V gene TRBV2; 9 bases are shared with TRBD2. Looked up from germline, CDR1 is SNHLY and CDR2 is FYNNEI. J was trimmed by 5 bases and V by 8 bases; bases with no gene match: 12. The CDR3 is 15 amino acids. CDR3 in DNA: TGTGCCAGCTCAGGCGGAGCGGGGGGTGGCGAGACCCAGTACTTC. Translating it yields CASSGGAGGGETQYF.

This clone was picked up a small number of times. The gene calls are TRBV7-8 and TRBJ2-7, with 10 bases lining up with TRBD2. Losses at the gene ends were 0 bases for V and 4 bases for J; bases not matched to a gene: 3. Germline CDR1 is SGHVS and CDR2 is FQNEAQ. The CDR3 consists of 15 residues. The CDR3, as DNA: TGTGCCAGCAGCTTAGCGCGGACTAGCGGATACGAGCAGTACTTC. It specifies CASSLARTSGYEQYF.